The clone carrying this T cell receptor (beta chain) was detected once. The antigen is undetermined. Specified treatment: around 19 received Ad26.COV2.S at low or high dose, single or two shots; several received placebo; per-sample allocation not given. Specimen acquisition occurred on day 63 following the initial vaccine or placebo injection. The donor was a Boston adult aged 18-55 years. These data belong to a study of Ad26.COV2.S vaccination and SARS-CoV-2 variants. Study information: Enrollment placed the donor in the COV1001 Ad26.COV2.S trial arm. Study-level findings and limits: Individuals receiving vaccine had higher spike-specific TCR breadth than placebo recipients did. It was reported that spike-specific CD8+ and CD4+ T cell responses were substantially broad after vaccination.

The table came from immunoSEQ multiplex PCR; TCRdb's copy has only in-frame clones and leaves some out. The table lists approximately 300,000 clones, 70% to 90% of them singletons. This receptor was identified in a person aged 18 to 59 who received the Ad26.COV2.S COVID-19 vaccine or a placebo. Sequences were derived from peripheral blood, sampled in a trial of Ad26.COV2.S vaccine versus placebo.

CDR3 residues: CASRPRGQEVYEQYF. The DNA for the CDR3 is TGTGCCAGCAGGCCCCGAGGACAAGAAGTCTACGAGCAGTACTTC. V and J are TRBV6-5 and TRBJ2-7, with a tentative D call TRBD1 (5 bases). Trimming cost V 6 bases and J 3 bases, with 18 bases left between them. The CDR3 has 15 residues. The germline V gene encodes CDR1 MNHEY and CDR2 SVGAGI.